This T cell receptor (beta chain) comes out of a study of blood T cell repertoires in COVID-19 (dated by TCRdb to the early 2020s). Background for the entire study: Collaborator samples came from the United States, Italy and Spain and covered acute and convalescent phases of COVID-19. The material from the prospective study consisted of cDNA or gDNA derived from T cells, B-cell-depleted T cells, or PBMCs. Deeply sampled blood TCRbeta repertoires from subjects exposed to, actively infected with, or recovered from COVID-19 were included in the dataset. The repertoires were made available in a free public database intended to serve as a resource for research on the immune response to SARS-CoV-2. Samples came from the ongoing ImmuneRACE study (first 160 participants) plus 1,254 subjects from 6 global collaborators. Sample metadata almost always included a de-identified subject ID, COVID-19 status, age in years and sex. Where available, HLA class I and class II types were taken from metadata supplied by the sample provider and were not determined by assay-based typing. Beyond this particular receptor, the publication reports: The quantity of clinical and demographic metadata differed by source and by participant and was supplied without curation.

The CDR3 goes from the cysteine to the phenylalanine over 15 residues. The DNA shown is the 45-base CDR3, in frame from base 1. After removal of 3 bases from V and 2 bases from J, the junction retains 2 bases not matched to a gene. Taken from the germline V gene (reference sequence), the CDR1 and CDR2 loops are SGHNT and YYREEE. TCRbeta CDR3 regions were amplified from genomic DNA by means of the immunoSEQ Assay, a bias-controlled multiplex PCR. Concerning the study's data processing: The number of nucleated cells in each sample was estimated by amplification of reference gene primers within the assay. To quantify the absolute abundance of each unique TCRbeta CDR3 rearrangement, sequence reads were collapsed and filtered. Productive Simpson clonality was computed per sample as the square root of Simpson's diversity index over productive rearrangements. The immuneACCESS repertoire file appears here via TCRdb, limited to in-frame rearrangements. These files lack a portion of the clones; in checked studies, under half of the deficit traces to unresolved V genes, and the cause of the others is not known. That table supplies the V and J calls and clone size; D and trimming were determined from the DNA. The sample table lists 220,000 or so clones, less than 90% of them with a count of one. The ten top clones hold approximately 6.5% of the sample.

Participants in the prospective study were enrolled through a virtual design, were aged about 18 to 100 years, and lived in about two dozen United States geographic areas. In the prospective study, cohorts were assigned on the basis of participant-reported clinical history obtained from a screening survey and a study questionnaire. Recovered participants in ImmuneRACE Cohort 3 were defined as having two consecutive negative NP/OP PCR tests, clearance from a healthcare professional, or resolution of symptoms. Each participant in the prospective study had whole blood, serum and a nasopharyngeal or oropharyngeal swab collected by mobile phlebotomists. Participants in the prospective study had the option to provide additional blood draws and questionnaires over an approximately 2-month period. Before DNA extraction, prospective study blood samples were shipped either frozen or at room temperature.

Worth noting for this clone: Its antigen remains unidentified. The sample holds no much larger clone one base away, and base qualities are not on file.

The chain was built from TRBV5-4 and TRBJ2-7; a stretch of 13 junction bases matches TRBD2. Material for sequencing was PBMCs or T cells enriched from blood (not recorded which). This sequence was found in a woman in her thirties or forties who had recovered from COVID-19. The encoded CDR3 is CASSSGTSGTYEQYF. The sequence in DNA is TGTGCCAGCAGCTCCGGGACTAGCGGGACCTACGAGCAGTACTTC.